Below are 2 T cell receptor beta chains sequenced from a single sample in a study of CD8 T cells in ankylosing spondylitis. TCRdb reanalysed the 5' RACE reads using MiXCR and keeps one entry per CDR3 protein. Among 150,000 to 200,000 distinct CDR3 sequences listed, 15% to 20% were seen once. Sequenced: blood, either unsorted or a sorted T cell fraction (not recorded which). These receptor sequences come from a male donor with ankylosing spondylitis or in good health (not recorded which).

This clonotype occurred many times. The CDR3 spells CASSESGGYNEQFF. In nucleotides, the CDR3 is TGCGCCAGCAGTGAGTCTGGCGGCTACAATGAGCAGTTCTTC. The chain links TRBV10-1 to TRBJ2-1; no reliable D call. CDR3 length: 14 amino acids. V was shortened by 0 bases and J by 3 bases, with 6 bases between the two germline ends. CDR1 is WNHNN and CDR2 is SYGVQD in the germline V gene (reference sequence).

This rearrangement joins TRBV10-3 to TRBJ2-7; 11 bases align to TRBD1. The CDR3 length is 16 residues. Germline CDR1 reads ENHRY; CDR2 reads SYGVKD. V shed 2 bases and J 1 base; nucleotides not matched to a gene: 4. The CDR3 sequence is CAISEGTGGSSYEQYF. In nucleotides, the CDR3 is TGTGCCATCAGTGAGGGGACAGGGGGGAGTTCCTACGAGCAGTACTTC.